This entry lists 7 T cell receptor beta chains sequenced from one sample in a study of early T cells in non-severe SARS-CoV-2 infection. TCRdb reanalysed the 5' RACE reads using MiXCR and keeps one entry per CDR3 protein. Found here are around 40,000 distinct CDR3 sequences, about 6.3% of them singletons; the top ten hold 5.9%. The sequencing input was whole blood. The receptors stem from an adult who was a healthcare worker with PCR-confirmed SARS-CoV-2 infection or an uninfected control (not recorded which).

This rearrangement joins TRBV2 to TRBJ2-7; the match to TRBD2 covers 7 bases. The germline V gene has CDR1 SNHLY and CDR2 FYNNEI. This CDR3 contains 11 residues. V lost 7 bases, J lost 3 bases, and 0 bases stayed unmatched. The CDR3 is CASTGGYEQYF. CDR3 bases: TGTGCCAGCACGGGGGGCTACGAGCAGTACTTC.

In its sample, this clonotype was seen a few times. V and J are TRBV10-3 and TRBJ2-1, with 8 bases that match TRBD2. The CDR3 is 15 residues long. J was trimmed by 6 bases and V by 4 bases; bases with no gene match: 8. Germline assignment: CDR1 ENHRY and CDR2 SYGVKD. This chain's CDR3 is CAISATTGGPNEQFF. The CDR3 DNA follows: TGTGCCATCAGTGCAACGACGGGAGGGCCCAATGAGCAGTTCTTC.

This clonotype was detected many times. This chain links TRBV7-2 with TRBJ1-6; D call uncertain. V was cut by 5 bases and J by 9 bases, with 8 bases left in between. The CDR3 consists of 12 residues. CDR1 and CDR2 (germline): SGHTA, FQGNSA. The CDR3 DNA reads as TGTGCCAGCAGCCATCTTGGTTCACCCCTCCACTTT. This sequence encodes CASSHLGSPLHF.

This clonotype was observed a few times. This chain links TRBV12-3 or TRBV12-4 with TRBJ2-7, with D perhaps matching TRBD2 (6 bases). The V end lost 6 bases, the J end lost 5 bases, and 11 bases lay between the germline ends. The CDR3 has 12 amino acids. In nucleotides, the CDR3 is TGTGCCAGCAGGCGTGGGGGGAACGAGCAGTACTTC. Amino acids: CASRRGGNEQYF.

The sample holds many counts of this clonotype. This rearrangement joins TRBV10-3 to TRBJ2-2; D is unclear. This CDR3 region has 15 residues. The germline CDR1 and CDR2 sequences are ENHRY and SYGVKD. V was shortened by 2 bases and J by 1 base, with 8 bases between the two germline ends. The CDR3 nucleotides read TGTGCCATCAGTGAGATCGCTCAGAACACCGGGGAGCTGTTTTTT. This codes for CAISEIAQNTGELFF.

The chain couples TRBV10-1 to TRBJ2-1; D tentatively fits TRBD1 or TRBD2 (5 bases each). Trimming took off 3 bases at V and 8 bases at J, with 20 bases between the two ends. Per germline, CDR1 WNHNN and CDR2 SYGVQD (reference sequence). This CDR3 has 16 residues. CDR3 in amino acids: CASSENLGNFRDEQFF. The CDR3 nucleotides are TGCGCCAGCAGTGAAAATCTCGGGAACTTCAGGGATGAGCAGTTCTTC.

V usage is TRBV12-3 or TRBV12-4 and J usage is TRBJ2-6; D not certain. The CDR3 consists of 13 residues. The V end was cut by 10 bases, the J end by 4 bases, with 11 bases between. CDR3 protein: CATRLSGANVLTF. The CDR3 DNA reads TGTGCCACCCGACTTTCCGGGGCCAACGTCCTGACTTTC.